This is a list of T cell receptor beta chains from one sample in a study of T cells in Graves' hyperthyroidism and ophthalmopathy. TCRdb recomputed calls from the multiplex PCR reads with MiXCR, one row per CDR3 protein. Here the sample spans 600,000 to 850,000 distinct CDR3 sequences, roughly a sixth being singletons. Material: blood. The receptors derive from a woman aged 45-65 years with Graves' hyperthyroidism that later progressed to Graves' ophthalmopathy. The CDR3 runs from the conserved cysteine through the conserved F or W. Fields, in order: clone size, V gene, D gene, J gene, CDR3 length, CDR3 protein, CDR3 DNA. D genes are given only for firm matches. The size entry is marked missing in some rows and otherwise reads once, few, many or a size class.

many	TRBV20-1	TRBD1	TRBJ2-7	13	CSAPGQGGYEQYF	TGCAGTGCCCCGGGACAGGGGGGCTACGAGCAGTACTTC
many	TRBV2	NA	TRBJ1-1	17	CASSFQPTGPPGPEAFF	TGTGCCAGCAGTTTCCAGCCGACGGGACCACCGGGACCTGAAGCTTTCTTT
NA	TRBV20-1	NA	TRBJ2-7	14	CSARVSTLDYEQYF	TGCAGTGCTAGAGTCTCAACGCTGGACTACGAGCAGTACTTC
few	TRBV18	NA	TRBJ2-7	15	CASSPRSTVTYEQYF	TGTGCCAGCTCACCACGATCGACAGTAACCTACGAGCAGTACTTC
many	TRBV20-1	NA	TRBJ1-6	16	CSAREPGTPYNSPLHF	TGCAGTGCTAGAGAGCCCGGGACCCCATATAATTCACCCCTCCACTTT
many	TRBV11-2	NA	TRBJ2-3	15	CASSLVNGRTDTQYF	TGTGCCAGCAGCTTAGTCAATGGGCGCACAGATACGCAGTATTTT
NA	TRBV20-1	NA	TRBJ2-1	15	CSARDGDRKNNEQFF	TGCAGTGCTAGAGATGGTGACAGGAAAAACAATGAGCAGTTCTTC
few	TRBV20-1	TRBD2	TRBJ2-3	17	CSARDRGLAGVTDTQYF	TGCAGTGCTAGAGATCGGGGACTAGCGGGAGTCACAGATACGCAGTATTTT
NA	TRBV6-2/TRBV6-3	NA	TRBJ2-7	13	CASSWGRGYEQYF	TGTGCCAGCAGTTGGGGACGGGGCTACGAGCAGTACTTC
many	TRBV6-1	NA	TRBJ2-5	13	CASNLEGLETQYF	TGTGCCAGCAATCTCGAAGGGCTAGAGACCCAGTACTTC
many	TRBV11-2	NA	TRBJ2-5	14	CASSDAKGAGTQYF	TGTGCCAGCAGCGATGCAAAGGGAGCCGGGACCCAGTACTTC
NA	TRBV12-3/TRBV12-4	NA	TRBJ1-3	11	CACGSGNTIYF	TGCGCCTGCGGCTCTGGAAACACCATATATTTT
many	TRBV30	NA	TRBJ1-1	12	CAWSLENTEAFF	TGTGCCTGGAGTCTCGAGAACACTGAAGCTTTCTTT
few	TRBV10-3	TRBD2	TRBJ2-7	13	CAIMAGGNYEQYF	TGTGCCATCATGGCGGGGGGGAACTACGAGCAGTACTTC
many	TRBV13	NA	TRBJ1-5	13	CASSLGRQQPQHF	TGTGCCAGCAGCTTAGGCCGACAACAGCCCCAGCATTTT
NA	TRBV19	TRBD2	TRBJ2-7	16	CASSQRTSGGTYEQYF	TGTGCCAGTAGCCAAAGGACTAGCGGGGGGACTTACGAGCAGTACTTC
few	TRBV29-1	NA	TRBJ2-1	13	CTPTGRSYNEQFF	TGCACTCCGACGGGACGGTCCTACAATGAGCAGTTCTTC
few	TRBV27	NA	TRBJ1-1	11	CASGLVNEAFF	TGTGCCAGCGGTCTTGTTAATGAAGCTTTCTTT
NA	TRBV28	NA	TRBJ2-1	15	CASSLMRSSYNEQFF	TGTGCCAGCAGTTTGATGAGGAGCTCCTACAATGAGCAGTTCTTC
many	TRBV6-1	TRBD1	TRBJ2-7	15	CASSRGTEHSYEQYF	TGTGCCAGCAGCCGAGGGACAGAACATTCCTACGAGCAGTACTTC
few	TRBV7-9	NA	TRBJ1-4	16	CASSNSGTGENEKLFF	TGTGCCAGCAGCAATTCAGGGACGGGAGAAAATGAAAAACTGTTTTTT
few	TRBV4-2	TRBD1	TRBJ1-2	15	CASSQDLGTEFGYTF	TGTGCCAGCAGCCAAGATCTAGGGACAGAATTTGGCTACACCTTC
many	TRBV11-1	TRBD2	TRBJ2-3	16	CASSVGLAGTTDTQYF	TGTGCCAGCAGCGTGGGACTAGCGGGGACCACAGATACGCAGTATTTT
many	TRBV27	TRBD2	TRBJ2-5	13	CASSSRGGETQYF	TGTGCCAGCAGCTCTCGGGGGGGAGAGACCCAGTACTTC
many	TRBV7-3	NA	TRBJ2-7	13	CASSSGPSYEQYF	TGTGCCAGCAGCTCGGGTCCCTCCTACGAGCAGTACTTC
many	TRBV6-1	TRBD1	TRBJ2-3	15	CASSDGQGRTDTQYF	TGTGCCAGCAGTGACGGACAGGGGAGAACAGATACGCAGTATTTT
NA	TRBV10-3	TRBD2	TRBJ2-1	18	CAISARLAGESSYNEQFF	TGTGCCATCAGTGCGCGACTAGCGGGGGAAAGCTCCTACAATGAGCAGTTCTTC
many	TRBV2	NA	TRBJ1-2	16	CASSESETRSNYGYTF	TGTGCCAGCAGTGAATCAGAGACACGGAGTAACTATGGCTACACCTTC
many	TRBV12-3/TRBV12-4	NA	TRBJ1-5	13	CAIRDGLNQPQHF	TGTGCCATTAGAGACGGGCTCAATCAGCCCCAGCATTTT
NA	TRBV20-1	TRBD1	TRBJ2-3	11	CSAMRTGRRYF	TGCAGTGCAATGAGGACAGGGCGGAGGTATTTT
many	TRBV20-1	TRBD1	TRBJ2-1	15	CSARDPGQGRNEQFF	TGCAGTGCTAGAGATCCGGGACAGGGTCGGAATGAGCAGTTCTTC
many	TRBV18	NA	TRBJ2-7	14	CASSQGQEIYEQYF	TGTGCCAGCTCACAGGGGCAGGAGATTTACGAGCAGTACTTC
many	TRBV18	TRBD1	TRBJ2-7	17	CASSPPGAGGEVYEQYF	TGTGCCAGCTCACCACCGGGGGCAGGGGGCGAAGTCTACGAGCAGTACTTC
NA	TRBV4-1	TRBD2	TRBJ2-7	15	CASSQVKRGTYEQYF	TGCGCCAGCAGCCAAGTCAAGCGGGGGACCTACGAGCAGTACTTC
many	TRBV6-6	TRBD1	TRBJ2-7	16	CASSYSMTGGIYEQYF	TGTGCCAGCAGTTACTCGATGACAGGGGGCATCTACGAGCAGTACTTC
many	TRBV3-1	NA	TRBJ2-3	15	CASSQSRTKPDTQYF	TGTGCCAGCAGCCAGTCGCGGACCAAACCAGATACGCAGTATTTT
few	TRBV19	NA	TRBJ1-6	14	CATGQRLWNSPLHF	TGTGCCACCGGCCAGAGACTATGGAATTCACCCCTCCACTTT
NA	TRBV2	NA	TRBJ1-3	12	CASGTSGNTIYF	TGTGCCAGCGGAACCTCTGGAAACACCATATATTTT
many	TRBV2	NA	TRBJ2-1	17	CASSEGPQGGGYNEQFF	TGTGCCAGCAGTGAAGGGCCACAGGGAGGGGGCTACAATGAGCAGTTCTTC
many	TRBV5-1	TRBD2	TRBJ2-1	16	CASSPDSGGAGDEQFF	TGCGCCAGCAGCCCTGATAGCGGGGGGGCCGGGGATGAGCAGTTCTTC
few	TRBV27	NA	TRBJ1-1	15	CASSLGGHRNTEAFF	TGTGCCAGCAGCTTAGGGGGACACCGGAACACTGAAGCTTTCTTT
many	TRBV30	TRBD2	TRBJ2-1	17	CAWSGAVAGGVYNEQFF	TGTGCCTGGAGTGGGGCGGTAGCGGGGGGGGTTTACAATGAGCAGTTCTTC
NA	TRBV6-5	TRBD1	TRBJ1-6	20	CASSYLRGQSGSSYNSPLHF	TGTGCCAGCAGTTACCTAAGGGGACAGTCGGGGAGCTCCTATAATTCACCCCTCCACTTT
few	TRBV15	NA	TRBJ1-3	15	CATSRDRVSGNTIYF	TGTGCCACCAGCAGAGATCGGGTGTCTGGAAACACCATATATTTT
many	TRBV11-2	NA	TRBJ1-1	15	CASSLDPAGRNEAFF	TGTGCCAGCAGCTTAGATCCGGCAGGTCGTAATGAAGCTTTCTTT
NA	TRBV11-2	NA	TRBJ1-4	16	CASSQQGPGTNENLFF	TGTGCCAGCAGCCAGCAGGGGCCGGGCACTAATGAAAACCTGTTTTTT
many	TRBV11-2	NA	TRBJ1-6	16	CASSLDQGGYNSPLHF	TGTGCCAGCAGCTTAGACCAGGGCGGCTATAATTCACCCCTCCACTTT
NA	TRBV14	NA	TRBJ1-1	16	CASSQVGGDLNTEAFF	TGTGCCAGCAGCCAAGTTGGGGGAGATCTGAACACTGAAGCTTTCTTT
few	TRBV12-3/TRBV12-4	TRBD1	TRBJ1-2	15	CASSPHRGASYGYTF	TGTGCCAGCAGTCCTCACAGGGGCGCGTCCTATGGCTACACCTTC
few	TRBV27	TRBD2	TRBJ2-5	14	CASQREGYQETQYF	TGTGCCAGCCAGAGGGAGGGTTACCAAGAGACCCAGTACTTC
few	TRBV7-9	TRBD1	TRBJ1-2	17	CASSFPRQGLGDYGYTF	TGTGCCAGCAGCTTCCCCCGACAGGGGTTGGGGGACTATGGCTACACCTTC
many	TRBV7-2	TRBD2	TRBJ2-2	19	CASSPGTSGGAWNTGELFF	TGTGCCAGCAGTCCGGGGACTAGCGGGGGGGCGTGGAACACCGGGGAGCTGTTTTTT
many	TRBV18	TRBD1	TRBJ2-1	15	CASSPLGTGYNEQFF	TGTGCCAGCTCACCGCTTGGGACAGGGTACAATGAGCAGTTCTTC
many	TRBV6-1	TRBD1	TRBJ2-2	13	CASRDRVIGELFF	TGTGCCAGCCGGGACAGGGTGATCGGGGAGCTGTTTTTT
few	TRBV20-1	NA	TRBJ2-2	15	CSARDLGRYTGELFF	TGCAGTGCTAGAGATCTGGGCAGATACACCGGGGAGCTGTTTTTT
NA	TRBV5-4	NA	TRBJ2-1	16	CASSLTGFVSYNEQFF	TGTGCCAGCAGCTTAACGGGGTTCGTCTCCTACAATGAGCAGTTCTTC
NA	TRBV10-3	TRBD1	TRBJ2-7	13	CASTGTADYEQYF	TGTGCCAGTACCGGGACAGCGGACTACGAGCAGTACTTC
NA	TRBV27	NA	TRBJ1-2	13	CASSPRLFYGYTF	TGTGCCAGCAGTCCTCGGCTCTTCTATGGCTACACCTTC
NA	TRBV29-1	NA	TRBJ2-2	14	CSVEGSVNTGELFF	TGCAGCGTTGAGGGGTCCGTAAACACCGGGGAGCTGTTTTTT